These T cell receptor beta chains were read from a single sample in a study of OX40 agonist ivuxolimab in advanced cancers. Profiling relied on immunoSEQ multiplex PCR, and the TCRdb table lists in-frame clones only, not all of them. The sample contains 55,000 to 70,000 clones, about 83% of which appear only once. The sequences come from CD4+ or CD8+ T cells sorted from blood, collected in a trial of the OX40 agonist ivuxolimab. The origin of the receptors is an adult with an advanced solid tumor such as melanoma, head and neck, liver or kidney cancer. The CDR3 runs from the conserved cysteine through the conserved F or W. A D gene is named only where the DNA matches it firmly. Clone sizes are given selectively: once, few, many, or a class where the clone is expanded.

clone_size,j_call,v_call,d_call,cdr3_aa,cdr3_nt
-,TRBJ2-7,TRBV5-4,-,CASSLRGRFYEQYF,TGTGCCAGCAGCTTGAGGGGACGGTTCTACGAGCAGTACTTC
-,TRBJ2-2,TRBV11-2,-,CASSLAADGWSGELFF,TGTGCCAGCAGCTTGGCCGCGGACGGGTGGTCCGGGGAGCTGTTTTTT
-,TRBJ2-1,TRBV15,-,CATSPYSNEQFF,TGTGCCACCAGCCCTTATAGTAATGAGCAGTTCTTC
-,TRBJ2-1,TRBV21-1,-,CASSKDRGRNEQFF,TGTGCCAGCAGCAAAGATCGGGGAAGGAATGAGCAGTTCTTC
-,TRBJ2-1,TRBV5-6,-,CASSLEARGEQFF,TGTGCCAGCAGCTTGGAGGCACGTGGGGAGCAGTTCTTC
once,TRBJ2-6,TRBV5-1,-,CASSLDSSGANVLTF,TGCGCCAGCAGCTTGGATTCCTCTGGGGCCAACGTCCTGACTTTC
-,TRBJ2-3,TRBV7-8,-,CASSLGGGRSDTQYF,TGTGCCAGCAGCTTAGGAGGGGGTAGGTCAGATACGCAGTATTTT
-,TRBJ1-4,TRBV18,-,CASSPGRGDEKLFF,TGTGCCAGCTCACCAGGCAGGGGTGATGAAAAACTGTTTTTT
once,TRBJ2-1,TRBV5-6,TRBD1,CASSLEGQAYNEQFF,TGTGCCAGCAGCTTGGAGGGACAGGCCTACAATGAGCAGTTCTTC
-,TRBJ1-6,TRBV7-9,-,CASSLGSTGGSSPLHF,TGTGCCAGCAGCTTAGGATCGACGGGGGGGTCTTCACCCCTCCACTTT
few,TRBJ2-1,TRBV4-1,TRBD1,CASSRDRGDEQFF,TGCGCCAGCAGCCGGGACAGGGGCGATGAGCAGTTCTTC
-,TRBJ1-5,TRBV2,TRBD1,CASSEQGDQPQHF,TGTGCCAGCAGTGAACAGGGGGATCAGCCCCAGCATTTT
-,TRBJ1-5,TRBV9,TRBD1,CASSVEGQGGQPQHF,TGTGCCAGCAGCGTAGAAGGACAGGGAGGTCAGCCCCAGCATTTT